This TCR beta chain was identified during a study of molecular identifiers for immune sequencing clone quantification. This clonotype was found a few times. V was pared by 3 bases and J by 0 bases, with 8 bases between. Germline V CDR1 and CDR2: LNHDA, SQIVND (reference sequence). The CDR3 consists of 14 residues. Bulk TCR libraries were made with methods that had been previously described and with listed TCR primers. TCRdb re-derived calls from the PCR reads in MiXCR, one entry per CDR3 protein. The table records fewer than 350,000 distinct CDR3 sequences, roughly 24% of them present only once. Sorted inputs of roughly 17,000 to 1,100,000 cells, with 10%, 30% or 50% RNA, yielded naive CD8 libraries.

The V gene is TRBV19, the J gene TRBJ1-1, with D possibly matching TRBD1 (6 bases). The sample comprised naive CD8+ T cells from blood, with Jurkat cell RNA spiked in. The sample's subset: FACS-sorted CD8+CD4-CCR7+CD45RA+ naive T cells. The receptor was derived from a human donor in good health. Some libraries in this study had Jurkat cell RNA spiked in. DNA for the CDR3: TGTGCCAGTAGTATTGGGACACTGAACACTGAAGCTTTCTTT. Its protein product is CASSIGTLNTEAFF.